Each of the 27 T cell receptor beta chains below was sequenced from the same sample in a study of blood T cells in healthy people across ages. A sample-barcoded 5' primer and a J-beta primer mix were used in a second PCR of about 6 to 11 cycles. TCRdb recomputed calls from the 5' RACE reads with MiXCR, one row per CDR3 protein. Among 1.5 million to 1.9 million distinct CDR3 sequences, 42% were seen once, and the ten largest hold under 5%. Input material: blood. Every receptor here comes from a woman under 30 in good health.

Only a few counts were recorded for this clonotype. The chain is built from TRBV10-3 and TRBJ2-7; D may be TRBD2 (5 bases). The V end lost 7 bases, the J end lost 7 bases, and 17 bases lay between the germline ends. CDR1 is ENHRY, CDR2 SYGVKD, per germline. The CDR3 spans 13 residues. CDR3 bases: TGTGCCATCATGAGGGAAAATATGAATGAGCAGTACTTC. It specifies CAIMRENMNEQYF.

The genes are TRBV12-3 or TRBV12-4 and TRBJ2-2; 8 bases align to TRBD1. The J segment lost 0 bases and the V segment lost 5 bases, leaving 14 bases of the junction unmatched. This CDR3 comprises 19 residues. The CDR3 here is CASSHRRQGILPNTGELFF. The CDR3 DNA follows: TGTGCCAGCAGTCATCGCAGACAGGGGATCCTTCCGAACACCGGGGAGCTGTTTTTT.

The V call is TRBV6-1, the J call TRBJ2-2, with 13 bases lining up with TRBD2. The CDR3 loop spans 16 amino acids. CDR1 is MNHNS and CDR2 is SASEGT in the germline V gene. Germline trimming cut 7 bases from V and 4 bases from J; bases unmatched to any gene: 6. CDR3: CASTELAGGPTGELFF. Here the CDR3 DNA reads TGTGCCAGCACCGAACTAGCGGGGGGGCCCACCGGGGAGCTGTTTTTT.

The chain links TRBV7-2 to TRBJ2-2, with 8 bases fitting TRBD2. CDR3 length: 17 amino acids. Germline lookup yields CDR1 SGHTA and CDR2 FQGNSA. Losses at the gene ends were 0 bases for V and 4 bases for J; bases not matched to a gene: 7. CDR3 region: CASSLAFALAGTGELFF. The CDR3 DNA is TGTGCCAGCAGCTTAGCATTTGCGCTAGCGGGCACCGGGGAGCTGTTTTTT. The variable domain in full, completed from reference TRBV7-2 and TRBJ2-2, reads GAGVSQSPSNKVTEKGKDVELRCDPISGHTALYWYRQSLGQGLEFLIYFQGNSAPDKSGLPSDRFSAERTGGSVSTLTIQRTQQEDSAVYLCASSLAFALAGTGELFFGEGSRLTVL.

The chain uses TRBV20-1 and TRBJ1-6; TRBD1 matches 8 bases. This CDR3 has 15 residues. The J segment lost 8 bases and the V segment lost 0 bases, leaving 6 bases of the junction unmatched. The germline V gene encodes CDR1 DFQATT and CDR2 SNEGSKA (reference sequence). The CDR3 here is CSARDQGARDSPLHF. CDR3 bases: TGCAGTGCTAGAGATCAGGGGGCACGGGATTCACCCCTCCACTTT.

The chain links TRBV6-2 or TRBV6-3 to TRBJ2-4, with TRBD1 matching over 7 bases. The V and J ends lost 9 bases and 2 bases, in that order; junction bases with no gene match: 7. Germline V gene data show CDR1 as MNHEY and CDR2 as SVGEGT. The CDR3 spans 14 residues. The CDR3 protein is CARTGTVSKNIQYF. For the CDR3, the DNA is TGTGCCAGAACCGGGACAGTTTCCAAAAACATTCAGTACTTC.

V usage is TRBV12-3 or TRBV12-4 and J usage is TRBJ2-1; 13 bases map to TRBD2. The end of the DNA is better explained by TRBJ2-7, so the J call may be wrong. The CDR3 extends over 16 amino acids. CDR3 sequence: CASRTSGGAMDNEQYF. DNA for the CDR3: TGTGCCAGCAGAACTAGCGGGGGGGCCATGGACAATGAGCAGTACTTC.

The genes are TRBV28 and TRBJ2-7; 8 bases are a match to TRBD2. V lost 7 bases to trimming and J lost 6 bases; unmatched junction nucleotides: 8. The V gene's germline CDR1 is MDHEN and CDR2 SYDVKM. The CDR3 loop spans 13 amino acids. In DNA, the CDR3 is TGTGCCAGCACTCCAGGACTAGCTGTCGAGCAGTACTTC. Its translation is CASTPGLAVEQYF.

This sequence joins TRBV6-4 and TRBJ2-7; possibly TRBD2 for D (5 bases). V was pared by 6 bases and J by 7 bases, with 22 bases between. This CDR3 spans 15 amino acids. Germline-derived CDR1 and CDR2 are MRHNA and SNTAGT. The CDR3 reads CASREDGSSYNEQYF. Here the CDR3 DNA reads TGTGCCAGCAGGGAGGACGGAAGCTCCTACAATGAGCAGTACTTC.

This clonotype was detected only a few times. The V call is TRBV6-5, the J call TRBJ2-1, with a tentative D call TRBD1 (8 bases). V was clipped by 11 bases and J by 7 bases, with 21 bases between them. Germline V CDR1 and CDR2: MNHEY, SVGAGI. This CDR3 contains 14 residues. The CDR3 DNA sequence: TGTGCCGTCAAGACTAGCAGGGGGCCGAATGAGCAGTTCTTC. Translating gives CAVKTSRGPNEQFF.

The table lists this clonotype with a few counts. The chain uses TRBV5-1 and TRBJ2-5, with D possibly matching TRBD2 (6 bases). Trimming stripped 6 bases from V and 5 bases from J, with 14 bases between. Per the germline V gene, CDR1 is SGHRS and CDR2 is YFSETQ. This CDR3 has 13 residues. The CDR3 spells CASTLPGVETQYF. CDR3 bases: TGCGCCAGCACCCTACCGGGAGTTGAGACCCAGTACTTC.

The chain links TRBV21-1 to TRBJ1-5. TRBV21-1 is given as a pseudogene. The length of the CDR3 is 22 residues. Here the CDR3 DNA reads TGTGCCGGCAGCAAAGCCCAGGTTGTAACCAGCTTTATCTTAGATAGCAATCAGCCCCAGCATTTT. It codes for CAGSKAQVVTSFILDSNQPQHF.

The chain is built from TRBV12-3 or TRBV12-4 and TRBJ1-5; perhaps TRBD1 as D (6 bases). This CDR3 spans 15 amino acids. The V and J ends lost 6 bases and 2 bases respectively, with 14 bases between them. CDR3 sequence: CASSGGGAGNQPQHF. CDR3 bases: TGTGCCAGCAGCGGCGGGGGGGCTGGCAATCAGCCCCAGCATTTT.

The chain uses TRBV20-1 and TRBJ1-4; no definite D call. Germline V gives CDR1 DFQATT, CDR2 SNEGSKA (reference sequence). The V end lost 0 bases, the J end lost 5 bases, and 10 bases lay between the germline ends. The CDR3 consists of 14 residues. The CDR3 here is CSARDGGRNEKLFF. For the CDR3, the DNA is TGCAGTGCTAGAGATGGAGGCAGGAATGAAAAACTGTTTTTT.

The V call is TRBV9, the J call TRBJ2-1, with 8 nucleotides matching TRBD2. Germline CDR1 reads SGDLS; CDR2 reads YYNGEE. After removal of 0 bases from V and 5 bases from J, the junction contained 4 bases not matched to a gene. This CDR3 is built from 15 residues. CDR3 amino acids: CASSVGGAGDNEQFF. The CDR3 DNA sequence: TGTGCCAGCAGCGTAGGGGGAGCGGGGGACAATGAGCAGTTCTTC.

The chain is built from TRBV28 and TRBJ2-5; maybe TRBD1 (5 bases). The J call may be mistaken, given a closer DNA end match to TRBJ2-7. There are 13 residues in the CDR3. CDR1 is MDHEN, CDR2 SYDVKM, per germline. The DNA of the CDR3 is TGTGCCAGCAGTGTTGTAACAGGTTACGAGCAGTACTTC. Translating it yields CASSVVTGYEQYF.

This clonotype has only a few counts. The CDR3 loop is CASSVGKTTDTQYF. In DNA, the CDR3 is TGCGCCAGCAGCGTCGGGAAGACCACAGATACGCAGTATTTT. This chain joins TRBV5-1 and TRBJ2-3; weak D call: TRBD2 (5 bases). Trimming shortened V by 4 bases and J by 2 bases, and 11 bases separated the two germline ends. Per germline, CDR1 SGHRS and CDR2 YFSETQ. The CDR3 runs 14 residues. The entire variable domain, with the rest obtained from reference TRBV5-1 and TRBJ2-3, is as follows: KAGVTQTPRYLIKTRGQQVTLSCSPISGHRSVSWYQQTPGQGLQFLFEYFSETQRNKGNFPGRFSGRQFSNSRSEMNVSTLELGDSALYLCASSVGKTTDTQYFGPGTRLTVL.

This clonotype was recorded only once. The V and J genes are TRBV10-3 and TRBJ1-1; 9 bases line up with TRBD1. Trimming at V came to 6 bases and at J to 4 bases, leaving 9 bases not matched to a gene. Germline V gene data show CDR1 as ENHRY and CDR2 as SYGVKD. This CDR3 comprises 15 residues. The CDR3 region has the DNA TGTGCCATCAGCCGGACAGGGGATGGGAGCACTGAAGCTTTCTTT. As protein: CAISRTGDGSTEAFF.

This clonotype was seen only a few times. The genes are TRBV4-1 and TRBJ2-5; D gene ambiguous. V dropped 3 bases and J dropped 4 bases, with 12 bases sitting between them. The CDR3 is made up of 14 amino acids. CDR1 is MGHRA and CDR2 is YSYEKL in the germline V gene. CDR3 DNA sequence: TGCGCCAGCAGCCAGACGGAAATAGCAGAGACCCAGTACTTC. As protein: CASSQTEIAETQYF.

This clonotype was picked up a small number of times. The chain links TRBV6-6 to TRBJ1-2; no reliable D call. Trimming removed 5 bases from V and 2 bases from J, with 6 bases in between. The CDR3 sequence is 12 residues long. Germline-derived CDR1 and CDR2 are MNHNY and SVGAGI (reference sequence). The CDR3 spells CASSTNNYGYTF. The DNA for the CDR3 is TGTGCCAGCAGTACCAACAACTATGGCTACACCTTC.

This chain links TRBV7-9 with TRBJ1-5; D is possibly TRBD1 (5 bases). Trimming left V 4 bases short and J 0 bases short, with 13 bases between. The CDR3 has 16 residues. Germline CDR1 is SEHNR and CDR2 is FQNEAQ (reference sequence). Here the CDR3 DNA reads TGTGCCAGCAGCTCGGGACGGTTGCTTAGCAATCAGCCCCAGCATTTT. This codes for CASSSGRLLSNQPQHF. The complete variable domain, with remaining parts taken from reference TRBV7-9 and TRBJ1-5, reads DTGVSQNPRHKITKRGQNVTFRCDPISEHNRLYWYRQTLGQGPEFLTYFQNEAQLEKSRLLSDRFSAERPKGSFSTLEIQRTEQGDSAMYLCASSSGRLLSNQPQHFGDGTRLSIL.

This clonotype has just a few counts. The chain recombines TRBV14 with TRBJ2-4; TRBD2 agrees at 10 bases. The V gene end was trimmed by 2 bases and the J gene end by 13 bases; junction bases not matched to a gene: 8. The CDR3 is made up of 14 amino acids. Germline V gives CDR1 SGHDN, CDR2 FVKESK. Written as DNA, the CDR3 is TGTGCCAGCAGCCAATCTAGCGGGGGTCAACGGCAGTACTTC. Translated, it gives CASSQSSGGQRQYF.

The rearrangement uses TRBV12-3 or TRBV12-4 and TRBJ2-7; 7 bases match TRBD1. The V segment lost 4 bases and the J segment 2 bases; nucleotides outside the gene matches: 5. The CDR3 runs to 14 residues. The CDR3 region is CASSSGTAPYEQYF. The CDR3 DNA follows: TGTGCCAGCAGTTCCGGGACAGCTCCCTACGAGCAGTACTTC.

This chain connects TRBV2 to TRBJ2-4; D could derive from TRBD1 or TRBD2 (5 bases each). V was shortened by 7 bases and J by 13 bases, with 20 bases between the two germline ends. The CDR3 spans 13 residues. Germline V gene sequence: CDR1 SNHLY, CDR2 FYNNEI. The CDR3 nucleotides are TGTGCCAGCACGTCCACTGGGGAAGGGGAGCAGTACTTC. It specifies CASTSTGEGEQYF.

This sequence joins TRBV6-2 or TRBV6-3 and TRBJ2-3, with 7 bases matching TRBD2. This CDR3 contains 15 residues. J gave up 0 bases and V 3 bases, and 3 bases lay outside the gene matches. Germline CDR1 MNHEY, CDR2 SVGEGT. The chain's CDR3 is CASSYGRGSTDTQYF. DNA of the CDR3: TGTGCCAGCAGTTATGGGCGGGGGAGCACAGATACGCAGTATTTT.

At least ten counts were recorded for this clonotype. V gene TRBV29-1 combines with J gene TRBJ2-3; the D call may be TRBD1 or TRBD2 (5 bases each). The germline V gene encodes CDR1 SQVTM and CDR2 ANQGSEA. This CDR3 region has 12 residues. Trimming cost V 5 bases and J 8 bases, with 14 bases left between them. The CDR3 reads CSVRGETVTQYF. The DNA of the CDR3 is TGCAGCGTTCGAGGGGAGACCGTTACGCAGTATTTT.

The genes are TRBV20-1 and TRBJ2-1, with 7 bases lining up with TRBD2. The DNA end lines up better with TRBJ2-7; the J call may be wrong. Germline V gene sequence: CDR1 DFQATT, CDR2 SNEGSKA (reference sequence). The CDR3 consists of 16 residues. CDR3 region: CSARDLVGGDYNEQYF. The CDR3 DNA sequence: TGCAGTGCTAGAGATTTGGTGGGGGGGGACTACAATGAGCAGTACTTC.